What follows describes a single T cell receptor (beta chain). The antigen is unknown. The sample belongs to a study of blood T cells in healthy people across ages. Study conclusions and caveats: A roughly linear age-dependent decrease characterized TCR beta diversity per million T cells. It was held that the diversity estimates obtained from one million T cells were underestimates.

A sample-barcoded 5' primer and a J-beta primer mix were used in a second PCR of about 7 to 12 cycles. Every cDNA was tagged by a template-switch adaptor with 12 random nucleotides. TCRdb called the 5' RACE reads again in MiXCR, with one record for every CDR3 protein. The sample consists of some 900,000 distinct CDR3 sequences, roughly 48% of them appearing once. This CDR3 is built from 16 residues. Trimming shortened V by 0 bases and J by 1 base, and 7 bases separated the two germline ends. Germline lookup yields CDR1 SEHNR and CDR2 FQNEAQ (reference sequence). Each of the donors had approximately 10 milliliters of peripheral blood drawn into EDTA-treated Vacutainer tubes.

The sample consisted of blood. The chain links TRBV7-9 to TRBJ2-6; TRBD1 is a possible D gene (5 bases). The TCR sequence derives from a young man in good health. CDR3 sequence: CASSLASGSGANVLTF. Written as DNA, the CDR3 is TGTGCCAGCAGCTTAGCGTCAGGGTCTGGGGCCAACGTCCTGACTTTC.